Following are 29 T cell receptor beta chains from one sample sequenced in a study of T cells in Graves' hyperthyroidism and ophthalmopathy. TCR beta CDR3 sequences were amplified from RNA transcripts. An initial round of RT-PCR targeting the TCR CDR3 relied on the HTBI primer set. MiXCR, applied by TCRdb to the multiplex PCR reads, yields one record per CDR3 protein. The repertoire holds approximately 530,000 distinct CDR3 sequences, 16% seen once, with around a sixth in the top ten. Material: blood. The receptors were sampled from a woman in her late teens or twenties with Graves' hyperthyroidism.

This clonotype has at least ten counts. This chain joins TRBV20-1 and TRBJ1-2; no definite D call. V lost 4 bases and J lost 4, with 10 bases in between. The germline V gene encodes CDR1 DFQATT and CDR2 SNEGSKA (reference sequence). The CDR3 sequence is 12 residues long. As DNA, the CDR3 is TGCAGTGCTATTGAGGGCTTCTATGGCTACACCTTC. It specifies CSAIEGFYGYTF.

This clonotype was counted a few times. The V gene is TRBV19, the J gene TRBJ2-2; TRBD1 matches 8 bases. CDR3 length: 15 amino acids. V trimming: 4 bases; J trimming: 4 bases; junction bases outside the gene matches: 5. Germline CDR1 LNHDA, CDR2 SQIVND (reference sequence). DNA for the CDR3: TGTGCCAGTAGTACAGGGGGCCGAGTCACCGGGGAGCTGTTTTTT. Encoded protein: CASSTGGRVTGELFF.

This clonotype was counted at least ten times. The rearrangement links TRBV20-1 to TRBJ1-2; TRBD1 aligns across 7 bases. V gave up 5 bases and J gave up 4 bases; unmatched junction bases: 7. CDR1 DFQATT and CDR2 SNEGSKA come from the germline V gene (reference sequence). The CDR3 length is 13 residues. CDR3 protein: CSAYGQDFYGYTF. The CDR3 nucleotides are TGCAGTGCTTATGGACAGGACTTCTATGGCTACACCTTC.

This clonotype was counted at least ten times. The chain joins TRBV28 to TRBJ2-1; 14 nucleotides match TRBD2. The CDR3 is made up of 17 amino acids. Germline CDR1 MDHEN, CDR2 SYDVKM. Trimming at V came to 3 bases and at J to 4 bases, leaving 5 bases not matched to a gene. Here the CDR3 reads CASSFTGTSGRYNEQFF. The CDR3 nucleotides are TGTGCCAGCAGTTTCACCGGGACTAGCGGGAGATACAATGAGCAGTTCTTC.

The gene calls are TRBV4-1 and TRBJ2-3; D uncertain. The CDR3 runs 15 residues. The V end was cut by 2 bases, the J end by 0 bases, with 9 bases between. Germline V gene data show CDR1 as MGHRA and CDR2 as YSYEKL. This CDR3 is CASSQPRASTDTQYF. CDR3 sequence (DNA): TGCGCCAGCAGCCAACCCCGGGCGAGCACAGATACGCAGTATTTT.

This CDR3 reads CASTQGQGKTETQYF. DNA of the CDR3: TGTGCCAGCACCCAAGGACAGGGCAAAACGGAGACCCAGTACTTC. The V call is TRBV7-8, the J call TRBJ2-5; 8 positions match TRBD1. CDR3 length equals 15 residues. After removal of 7 bases from V and 5 bases from J, the junction contained 12 bases not matched to a gene. In germline, CDR1 is SGHVS, CDR2 FQNEAQ. The variable domain in full, with the rest retrieved from reference TRBV7-8 and TRBJ2-5, is GAGVSQSPRYKVAKRGQDVALRCDPISGHVSLFWYQQALGQGPEFLTYFQNEAQLDKSGLPSDRFFAERPEGSVSTLKIQRTQQEDSAVYLCASTQGQGKTETQYFGPGTRLLVL.

The chain joins TRBV13 to TRBJ2-1; D is perhaps TRBD2 (6 bases). The V gene lost 4 bases and the J gene lost 5 bases, with 15 bases spanning the gap. The CDR3 extends over 15 amino acids. The germline V gene encodes CDR1 PRHDT and CDR2 FYEKMQ (reference sequence). CDR3 residues: CASSSGRGTHNEQFF. DNA for the CDR3: TGTGCCAGCAGCTCCGGACGGGGGACCCACAATGAGCAGTTCTTC.

This clonotype was seen only a few times. The chain couples TRBV6-2 or TRBV6-3 to TRBJ2-7; 9 bases agree with TRBD2. Germline CDR1 is MNHEY and CDR2 is SVGEGT. V dropped 6 bases and J dropped 0; count of bases not matched to a gene: 6. CDR3 length equals 15 residues. The CDR3 sequence is CASRPRLAVSYEQYF. DNA for the CDR3: TGTGCCAGCAGACCTAGACTAGCGGTCTCCTACGAGCAGTACTTC.

The V call is TRBV20-1, the J call TRBJ1-4; 8 bases line up with TRBD1. CDR3 length: 12 residues. With V trimmed by 7 bases and J by 6 bases, 4 bases remained unmatched. The germline V gene has CDR1 DFQATT and CDR2 SNEGSKA (reference sequence). For the CDR3, the DNA is TGCAGTGTCCCGACAGGGGATGAAAAACTGTTTTTT. The encoded protein is CSVPTGDEKLFF.

The table lists this clonotype with a few counts. The chain recombines TRBV11-3 with TRBJ2-2, with 8 nucleotides matching TRBD1. The CDR3 is 14 amino acids. Trimming at V came to 6 bases and at J to 8 bases, leaving 8 bases not matched to a gene. Germline lookup yields CDR1 SGHNT and CDR2 YENEEA. The CDR3 DNA sequence: TGTGCCAGCAGTCTGTCCAGGGGGCCAGGGGAGCTGTTTTTT. Its protein is CASSLSRGPGELFF.

The V call is TRBV14, the J call TRBJ2-1; no definite D call. The CDR3 is 13 residues long. CDR1 is SGHDN and CDR2 is FVKESK in the germline V gene. With 2 bases removed from V and 7 bases from J, the gap between germline ends came to 9 bases. The CDR3 bases are TGTGCCAGCAGCCAAACCAACCCGAATGAGCAGTTCTTC. Its protein product is CASSQTNPNEQFF.

This clonotype was observed a handful of times. The rearrangement links TRBV3-1 to TRBJ1-6, with D maybe TRBD1 (6 bases). The CDR3 totals 15 residues. The ends were cut back, 3 bases at V and 9 bases at J, with 15 bases in the middle. The germline gives CDR1 LGHDT, CDR2 YNNKEL (reference sequence). CDR3 loop: CASSHQDRLGSPLHF. The CDR3 DNA is TGTGCCAGCAGCCATCAAGACAGGCTAGGTTCACCCCTCCACTTT.

This clonotype was seen a handful of times. The V gene is TRBV6-2 or TRBV6-3, the J gene TRBJ2-7, with D possibly TRBD1 on 6 matching bases. The CDR3 consists of 16 residues. V lost 5 bases and J 0 bases, leaving 17 bases between the germline ends. Germline V gene lookup returns CDR1 MNHEY and CDR2 SVGEGT. The chain's CDR3 is CASSNVWTAISYEQYF. The CDR3 DNA follows: TGTGCCAGCAGTAACGTATGGACAGCGATCTCCTACGAGCAGTACTTC.

This clonotype appeared many times. The chain employs TRBV28 and TRBJ2-7, with D uncertain. The CDR3 sequence is 13 residues long. CDR1 and CDR2 (germline): MDHEN, SYDVKM. Trimming cost V 4 bases and J 2 bases, with 9 bases left between them. The CDR3 nucleotides read TGTGCCAGCAGTTACGAGACCCCCTACGAGCAGTACTTC. The encoded protein is CASSYETPYEQYF. Based on the CDR3 plus reference TRBV28 and TRBJ2-7, the full variable domain is DVKVTQSSRYLVKRTGEKVFLECVQDMDHENMFWYRQDPGLGLRLIYFSYDVKMKEKGDIPEGYSVSREKKERFSLILESASTNQTSMYLCASSYETPYEQYFGPGTRLTVT.

The gene calls are TRBV5-1 and TRBJ1-2; no firm D call. This CDR3 contains 14 residues. The germline V gene encodes CDR1 SGHRS and CDR2 YFSETQ. V shed 4 bases and J shed 9 bases, with 19 bases lying between them. As DNA, the CDR3 is TGCGCCAGCAGCCAGGTCCCCCTGGGCAGCAGCTACACCTTC. This sequence encodes CASSQVPLGSSYTF.

The table lists this clonotype with many counts. The J gene is TRBJ2-7, the V gene TRBV11-2, with 8 positions matching TRBD2. The length of the CDR3 is 15 residues. V gave up 5 bases and J gave up 3 bases; unmatched junction bases: 9. Germline assignment: CDR1 SGHAT and CDR2 FQNNGV. The CDR3 spells CASSPEVAGHYEQYF. In nucleotides, the CDR3 is TGTGCCAGCAGCCCCGAGGTAGCGGGACACTACGAGCAGTACTTC.

In this sample, this clonotype turned up a few times. The chain links TRBV20-1 to TRBJ2-5; D unresolved. Germline CDR1 is DFQATT and CDR2 is SNEGSKA (reference sequence). The CDR3 contains 14 residues. V was trimmed by 5 bases and J by 4 bases, leaving 17 bases between them. The CDR3 spells CSAAPIWVRETQYF. Here the CDR3 DNA reads TGCAGTGCTGCCCCTATTTGGGTTAGAGAGACCCAGTACTTC.

For the CDR3, the DNA is TGTGCCAGCAGCCAAGGACAGGGAACTTATCGTGTGCAGTATTTT. This translates into CASSQGQGTYRVQYF. This chain links TRBV14 with TRBJ2-3; TRBD1 matches 7 bases. Per the germline V gene, CDR1 is SGHDN and CDR2 is FVKESK. The length of the CDR3 is 15 residues. V trimming: 1 base; J trimming: 11 bases; junction bases outside the gene matches: 12.

This clonotype was found many times. V gene TRBV5-6 combines with J gene TRBJ1-5, with 10 bases fitting TRBD1. This CDR3 is built from 16 residues. CDR1 is SGHDT and CDR2 is YYEEEE in the germline V gene. V lost 0 bases, J lost 5 bases, and 5 bases stayed unmatched. CDR3 DNA: TGTGCCAGCAGCTTGGGGACAGGGGGTTCATATCAGCCCCAGCATTTT. As protein: CASSLGTGGSYQPQHF.

This clonotype was counted ten times or more. V is TRBV30 and J is TRBJ2-7; 11 nucleotides match TRBD1. The V gene's germline CDR1 is GTSNPN and CDR2 SVGIG (reference sequence). After removal of 6 bases from V and 6 bases from J, the junction contained 10 bases not matched to a gene. The CDR3 covers 14 residues. The CDR3 sequence is CACPHRDRGSEQYF. CDR3 DNA sequence: TGTGCCTGCCCACACCGGGACAGGGGGTCCGAGCAGTACTTC.

This clonotype was seen a handful of times. The chain joins TRBV7-9 to TRBJ2-7; tentatively, D is TRBD2 (6 bases). Deletions cut 3 bases from V and 6 bases from J, with 12 bases between. Looked up from germline, CDR1 is SEHNR and CDR2 is FQNEAQ (reference sequence). The CDR3 runs 13 residues. The CDR3 spells CASSFSSGGEQYF. The CDR3 bases are TGTGCCAGCAGCTTCTCTTCCGGGGGCGAGCAGTACTTC.

Ten or more counts support this clonotype. The V gene is TRBV14, the J gene TRBJ2-3; D may correspond to TRBD1 or TRBD2 (5 bases each). CDR3 length equals 15 residues. Germline V gives CDR1 SGHDN, CDR2 FVKESK. Trimming stripped 2 bases from V and 6 bases from J, with 15 bases between. The CDR3 here is CASSQLGRRSDTQYF. The CDR3 DNA reads as TGTGCCAGCAGCCAACTGGGACGGCGGTCCGATACGCAGTATTTT.

The CDR3 DNA reads TGTGCCTGGGACAGGGACGGGGAGCTGTTTTTT. Protein: CAWDRDGELFF. The chain is built from TRBV30 and TRBJ2-2, with 7 bases that match TRBD1. V was pared by 5 bases and J by 7 bases, with 1 base of the junction left unmatched. Germline CDR1 is GTSNPN and CDR2 is SVGIG (reference sequence). The CDR3 loop spans 11 amino acids.

The rearrangement joins TRBV7-2 to TRBJ1-6; D is possibly TRBD1 (6 bases). Germline CDR1 and CDR2: SGHTA and FQGNSA. The CDR3 is 17 amino acids. V lost 3 bases, J lost 6 bases, and 18 bases lay in between. The CDR3 coding sequence is TGTGCCAGCAGCTTTCTCGGGACACAGCTACGTAATTCACCCCTCCACTTT. Encoded protein: CASSFLGTQLRNSPLHF.

This clonotype occurred many times. This chain connects TRBV20-1 to TRBJ2-7; D gene uncertain. V gave up 0 bases and J gave up 0 bases, with 15 bases separating them. The CDR3 is made up of 16 amino acids. In germline, CDR1 is DFQATT, CDR2 SNEGSKA (reference sequence). The CDR3: CSARESFGLNSYEQYF. CDR3 nucleotide sequence: TGCAGTGCTAGAGAATCATTCGGGCTTAACTCCTACGAGCAGTACTTC.

In the case of this clonotype: Given a much more abundant clone one base away, this may be a read error. This chain connects TRBV11-2 to TRBJ2-1, with 8 bases identical to TRBD2. V shed 5 bases, J shed 7 bases, and the junction held 10 bases outside the gene matches. From germline, CDR1 is SGHAT and CDR2 FQNNGV. CDR3 size: 15 residues. Here the CDR3 DNA reads TGTGCCAGCAGCCCTATAGCGGGAAGGCCGAATGAGCAGTTCTTC. Translation: CASSPIAGRPNEQFF.

This clonotype was seen only a few times. The J gene is TRBJ2-2, the V gene TRBV7-9; 11 bases align to TRBD2. The CDR3 is 15 amino acids. V lost 6 bases and J lost 1; bases outside the gene matches: 1. Per germline, CDR1 SEHNR and CDR2 FQNEAQ (reference sequence). In DNA, the CDR3 is TGTGCCAGCAGACTAGCGGGGGTGAACACCGGGGAGCTGTTTTTT. It specifies CASRLAGVNTGELFF.

The sample holds many counts of this clonotype. V usage is TRBV3-1 and J usage is TRBJ2-1, with 11 bases fitting TRBD2. The CDR3 loop spans 16 amino acids. Germline CDR1 reads LGHDT; CDR2 reads YNNKEL (reference sequence). V lost 0 bases and J lost 9; bases outside the gene matches: 7. CDR3 coding DNA: TGTGCCAGCAGCCAAGAAACGGCTAGCGGGAGGCCTGAGCAGTTCTTC. Protein sequence: CASSQETASGRPEQFF.

This clonotype was seen a handful of times. The rearrangement uses TRBV20-1 and TRBJ2-1; D might be TRBD1 (5 bases). This CDR3 region has 16 residues. V dropped 3 bases and J dropped 0 bases, with 15 bases sitting between them. The germline CDR1 and CDR2 sequences are DFQATT and SNEGSKA (reference sequence). Written as DNA, the CDR3 is TGCAGTGCTAGGGGGCTCCCAGACCTCTCCTACAATGAGCAGTTCTTC. Its protein is CSARGLPDLSYNEQFF.